The 21 T cell receptor beta chains in this list originate from one sample, sequenced in a study of blood T cells in healthy people across ages. A sample-barcoded 5' primer and a J-beta primer mix were used in a second PCR of about 6 to 11 cycles. TCRdb redid the calling of the 5' RACE reads with MiXCR, one entry per CDR3 protein. The sample records around 1.5 million distinct CDR3 sequences, 59% being singletons. Sample: blood. The receptors were gathered from a man aged 18 to 30 in good health.

The chain combines TRBV4-1 with TRBJ2-7, with 13 bases identical to TRBD2. Losses at the gene ends were 5 bases for V and 2 bases for J; bases not matched to a gene: 3. This CDR3 is 15 amino acids long. Germline loops: CDR1 MGHRA, CDR2 YSYEKL. CDR3 residues: CASSGTSGETYEQYF. The CDR3 region has the DNA TGCGCCAGCAGCGGGACTAGCGGGGAGACCTACGAGCAGTACTTC.

V usage is TRBV4-2 and J usage is TRBJ1-6, with 12 bases matching TRBD1. The ends lost 0 bases at V and 7 bases at J; junction bases unmatched: 4. The CDR3 length is 17 residues. Looked up from germline, CDR1 is LGHNA and CDR2 is YNFKEQ. CDR3 region: CASSQDRDRGPNSPLHF. The CDR3 region has the DNA TGTGCCAGCAGCCAAGACCGGGACAGGGGGCCGAATTCACCCCTCCACTTT.

CDR3 in amino acids: CASSLYGRDTDTQYF. The CDR3 bases are TGTGCCAGCAGTTTATACGGCAGAGACACAGATACGCAGTATTTT. This sequence joins TRBV27 and TRBJ2-3; D call uncertain. The V gene lost 1 base and the J gene lost 2 bases, with 10 bases spanning the gap. This CDR3 has 15 amino acids. Germline V gene data show CDR1 as MNHEY and CDR2 as SMNVEV (reference sequence).

The CDR3 reads CASSLVRSAGDPYEQYF. The DNA of the CDR3 is TGCGCCAGCAGCTTGGTTCGGTCGGCGGGAGATCCCTACGAGCAGTACTTC. The chain links TRBV5-1 to TRBJ2-7; 7 nucleotides line up with TRBD2. Looked up from germline, CDR1 is SGHRS and CDR2 is YFSETQ. The CDR3 sequence is 17 residues long. The ends lost 0 bases at V and 2 bases at J; junction bases unmatched: 11.

This clonotype has a count of ten or more. At one end the junction does not follow the germline gene, possibly because of a read error. The chain has TRBV4-1 and TRBJ2-7; 10 bases are a match to TRBD1. Germline loops: CDR1 MGHRA, CDR2 YSYEKL. This CDR3 comprises 15 residues. This CDR3 reads CASSSSGTGAYEQYF. CDR3 nucleotide sequence: TGTGCCAGCAGTTCCTCCGGGACAGGGGCCTACGAGCAGTACTTC.

The chain has TRBV14 and TRBJ2-7; 11 bases align to TRBD2. The end of the DNA fits TRBJ2-5 better, so the J call may be wrong. The CDR3 runs to 17 residues. The V gene's germline CDR1 is SGHDN and CDR2 FVKESK. The CDR3 DNA sequence: TGTGCCAGCAGCCAGGGACTAGCGGAAACATCCGGGGGGACCCAGTACTTC. The encoded protein is CASSQGLAETSGGTQYF.

V and J are TRBV5-5 and TRBJ1-4; D unclear. V was shortened by 4 bases and J by 0 bases, with 13 bases between the two germline ends. The CDR3 is 16 residues long. The germline V gene has CDR1 SGHKS and CDR2 YYEKEE (reference sequence). The CDR3 protein is CASSTRRSATNEKLFF. The CDR3, as DNA: TGTGCCAGCAGCACCAGACGTAGTGCAACTAATGAAAAACTGTTTTTT.

This chain connects TRBV4-1 to TRBJ1-1; maybe TRBD1 (6 bases). Trimming pared 4 bases from V and 1 base from J, leaving 16 bases between. CDR1 is MGHRA and CDR2 is YSYEKL in the germline V gene. This CDR3 region has 16 residues. CDR3 sequence: CASSPSGGRENTEAFF. CDR3 in DNA: TGCGCCAGCAGCCCCTCCGGGGGCAGGGAGAACACTGAAGCTTTCTTT.

The rearrangement links TRBV20-1 to TRBJ2-7; unclear D gene. V lost 3 bases and J lost 5, with 11 bases in between. There are 12 residues in the CDR3. From germline, CDR1 is DFQATT and CDR2 SNEGSKA (reference sequence). The CDR3 nucleotides read TGCAGTGCTAGCATCCGGGCCCACGAGCAGTACTTC. Its translation: CSASIRAHEQYF.

This clonotype appeared a single time. The genes are TRBV3-1 and TRBJ1-4, with no clear D. Germline loops: CDR1 LGHDT, CDR2 YNNKEL (reference sequence). The length of the CDR3 is 14 residues. V shed 0 bases and J shed 8 bases, with 10 bases lying between them. CDR3 sequence: CASSQDHQAEKLFF. The CDR3 DNA follows: TGTGCCAGCAGCCAAGATCATCAGGCCGAAAAACTGTTTTTT. The variable domain in full, completed from reference TRBV3-1 and TRBJ1-4, reads DTAVSQTPKYLVTQMGNDKSIKCEQNLGHDTMYWYKQDSKKFLKIMFSYNNKELIINETVPNRFSPKSPDKAHLNLHINSLELGDSAVYFCASSQDHQAEKLFFGSGTQLSVL.

V and J are TRBV4-2 and TRBJ2-5, with D possibly being TRBD2 (6 bases). The J call may not be correct, given that the DNA end is closer to TRBJ2-7. The germline V gene has CDR1 LGHNA and CDR2 YNFKEQ. This CDR3 spans 12 amino acids. The CDR3 DNA sequence: TGTGCCAGCAGCCGGAGCGGGTTCGAGCAGTACTTC. Protein product: CASSRSGFEQYF.

The chain is built from TRBV24-1 and TRBJ2-1; D may be TRBD2 (7 bases). This CDR3 contains 15 residues. With 9 bases removed from V and 12 bases from J, the gap between germline ends came to 26 bases. Per germline, CDR1 KGHDR and CDR2 SFDVKD. The CDR3 protein is CATSKGEGSLSRQFF. CDR3 coding DNA: TGTGCCACCTCGAAGGGGGAGGGCTCCCTAAGCAGGCAGTTCTTC.

CDR3 amino acids: CSARDLGQSSNEQFF. The CDR3 nucleotides are TGCAGTGCTAGAGATTTGGGACAGAGCTCCAATGAGCAGTTCTTC. This chain uses TRBV20-1 with TRBJ2-1; 7 bases match TRBD1. Germline V gene lookup returns CDR1 DFQATT and CDR2 SNEGSKA (reference sequence). The V gene end was trimmed by 0 bases and the J gene end by 6 bases; junction bases not matched to a gene: 8. There are 15 residues in the CDR3.

The V call is TRBV30, the J call TRBJ2-1; TRBD2 agrees at 9 bases. Germline V CDR1 and CDR2: GTSNPN, SVGIG (reference sequence). Losses at the gene ends were 0 bases for V and 10 bases for J; bases not matched to a gene: 7. The length of the CDR3 is 14 residues. In nucleotides, the CDR3 is TGTGCCTGGAGTGTAAAAGCGGGAGGCGGGGAGCAGTTCTTC. It encodes CAWSVKAGGGEQFF.

The chain uses TRBV28 and TRBJ2-4; 8 bases map to TRBD2. The end of the DNA fits TRBJ2-7 better, so the J call may be wrong. Germline CDR1 MDHEN, CDR2 SYDVKM. The CDR3 consists of 13 residues. The CDR3 DNA reads as TGTGCCAGCAGCCACTTAGCGGGGTACGAGCAGTACTTC. It translates to CASSHLAGYEQYF.

The chain couples TRBV24-1 to TRBJ2-3, with 8 bases aligning to TRBD2. Germline values: CDR1 KGHDR, CDR2 SFDVKD. The CDR3 has 16 amino acids. J gave up 3 bases and V 1 base, and 5 bases lay outside the gene matches. The CDR3 protein is CATSDLTGTSTDTQYF. The CDR3 region has the DNA TGTGCCACCAGTGATTTAACCGGGACTAGTACAGATACGCAGTATTTT.

V and J are TRBV6-6 and TRBJ1-1; TRBD1 might be the D (5 bases). V was pared by 0 bases and J by 0 bases, with 11 bases between. This CDR3 has 16 residues. Germline V gene lookup returns CDR1 MNHNY and CDR2 SVGAGI (reference sequence). The CDR3 sequence: CASSYSLSGMNTEAFF. The CDR3 DNA reads TGTGCCAGCAGTTACTCGTTGTCAGGGATGAACACTGAAGCTTTCTTT.

This clonotype was detected a few times. CDR3: CASSLPGGERETQYF. The CDR3 coding sequence is TGCGCCAGCAGCTTGCCTGGGGGCGAACGGGAGACCCAGTACTTC. J is TRBJ2-5 and V is TRBV5-1, with a possible D match to TRBD1 (6 bases). V was pared by 1 base and J by 5 bases, with 15 bases between. The germline V gene has CDR1 SGHRS and CDR2 YFSETQ. This CDR3 has 15 residues.

This chain joins TRBV4-1 and TRBJ2-1; D is possibly TRBD2 (7 bases). This CDR3 has 15 amino acids. The V end lost 5 bases, the J end lost 5 bases, and 16 bases lay between the germline ends. Germline CDR1 reads MGHRA; CDR2 reads YSYEKL. CDR3: CASSSRGGPNNEQFF. In DNA, the CDR3 is TGCGCCAGCAGCTCAAGGGGGGGGCCCAACAATGAGCAGTTCTTC.

This sequence joins TRBV24-1 and TRBJ1-2, with D possibly being TRBD1 (5 bases). The ends were cut back, 12 bases at V and 9 bases at J, with 16 bases in the middle. The CDR3 is made up of 11 amino acids. Germline CDR1 reads KGHDR; CDR2 reads SFDVKD. CDR3 loop: CAQRGEYSYTF. The CDR3 nucleotides read TGTGCCCAACGGGGGGAATATAGCTACACCTTC.

This clonotype was detected only once. The rearrangement joins TRBV20-1 to TRBJ2-5; D might be TRBD2 (5 bases). Trimming left V 3 bases short and J 5 bases short, with 10 bases between. Looked up from germline, CDR1 is DFQATT and CDR2 is SNEGSKA (reference sequence). The CDR3 extends over 12 amino acids. CDR3: CSASGVGETQYF. Written as DNA, the CDR3 is TGCAGTGCTAGCGGGGTCGGGGAGACCCAGTACTTC.